This T cell receptor beta chain was identified during a study of T cell responses to AZD1222 COVID-19 vaccine. About the study: Pooled in the analysis were second doses at about 4 or about 12 weeks.

The data were produced by immunoSEQ multiplex PCR, yet TCRdb's version contains in-frame clones alone and is incomplete. The sample contains roughly 120,000 clones, around 92% of which appear only once. On this clone itself: Other DNA sequences of this sample code for an identical CDR3.

The germline CDR1 and CDR2 sequences are SGHAT and FQNNGV. The CDR3 extends over 11 amino acids. Trimming pared 3 bases from V and 3 bases from J, leaving 2 bases between. The TCR was taken from an adult in good health. Sequences were derived from peripheral blood, sampled on day 0 of AZD1222 vaccination. V is TRBV11-2 and J is TRBJ1-1; D is unresolved. The CDR3 here is CASSFYTEAFF. The CDR3 coding sequence is TGTGCCAGCAGCTTCTACACTGAAGCTTTCTTT.